One and the same sample provided the 12 T cell receptor beta chains below, sequenced in a study of blood T cells in healthy people across ages. For the second PCR, which ran for 7 to 11 cycles, a sample-barcoded 5' primer and a J-beta primer mix were used. TCRdb reanalysed the 5' RACE reads using MiXCR and keeps one entry per CDR3 protein. The sample lists roughly 1,100,000 distinct CDR3 sequences, under 30% seen once, with less than 0.85% in the top ten. This sample also belongs to another study, concerning T cells of mothers and their children.

Sample: blood. These receptors were collected from a girl aged 2-10 years in good health.

In the case of this clonotype: Germline and junction disagree at one end, which may indicate a read error. This sequence joins TRBV4-1 and TRBJ2-1; 11 bases line up with TRBD2. CDR3 size: 18 residues. Germline V gene sequence: CDR1 MGHRA, CDR2 YSYEKL. This CDR3 reads CASSQVGTSGVSYNEQFF. The DNA for the CDR3 is TGCGCCAGCAGCCAAGTAGGGACTAGCGGAGTCTCCTATAATGAGCAGTTCTTC.

Here the CDR3 DNA reads TGTGCCAGCAGCTACCAGGGGCCTGGAAACACCATATATTTT. Translation: CASSYQGPGNTIYF. This rearrangement joins TRBV7-6 to TRBJ1-3; maybe TRBD1 (6 bases). V shed 4 bases and J shed 2 bases, with 9 bases lying between them. Germline lookup yields CDR1 SGHVS and CDR2 FNYEAQ. The CDR3 extends over 14 amino acids.

This clonotype was detected only once. The chain carries TRBV6-6 and TRBJ2-5; a weak D match, TRBD2 (6 bases). The J call is uncertain, as TRBJ2-1 better fits the DNA end. Germline V gene lookup returns CDR1 MNHNY and CDR2 SVGAGI (reference sequence). CDR3 length: 14 amino acids. The CDR3 loop is CASSPTAGLNEQFF. The CDR3 DNA follows: TGTGCCAGCAGTCCTACAGCGGGCCTTAATGAGCAGTTCTTC.

V and J are TRBV6-2 or TRBV6-3 and TRBJ2-3; tentative D call: TRBD2 (6 bases). The CDR3 consists of 13 residues. Trimming pared 8 bases from V and 5 bases from J, leaving 14 bases between. Per germline, CDR1 MNHEY and CDR2 SVGEGT. The CDR3 is CASGNRREDTQYF. In nucleotides, the CDR3 is TGTGCCAGCGGGAATCGGAGGGAAGATACGCAGTATTTT.

The chain employs TRBV7-9 and TRBJ2-5; no firm D call. This CDR3 is built from 14 residues. The V gene lost 5 bases and the J gene lost 5 bases, with 15 bases spanning the gap. CDR1 SEHNR and CDR2 FQNEAQ come from the germline V gene (reference sequence). Here the CDR3 reads CASSPPGSAETQYF. The CDR3 coding sequence is TGTGCCAGCAGCCCGCCGGGTAGTGCGGAGACCCAGTACTTC. The whole variable domain, remainder taken from reference TRBV7-9 and TRBJ2-5, is DTGVSQNPRHKITKRGQNVTFRCDPISEHNRLYWYRQTLGQGPEFLTYFQNEAQLEKSRLLSDRFSAERPKGSFSTLEIQRTEQGDSAMYLCASSPPGSAETQYFGPGTRLLVL.

This chain connects TRBV29-1 to TRBJ1-1; D perhaps matches TRBD1 (6 bases). Germline CDR1 reads SQVTM; CDR2 reads ANQGSEA. The CDR3 is 13 residues long. Trimming removed 7 bases at V and 6 bases at J, with 18 bases between. In nucleotides, the CDR3 is TGCAGCGCGAAGGGGGAGAGTTGGCCTGAAGCTTTCTTT. Translation gives CSAKGESWPEAFF.

This clonotype was seen a handful of times. The chain has TRBV6-2 or TRBV6-3 and TRBJ1-2; D gene uncertain. Germline V gives CDR1 MNHEY, CDR2 SVGEGT. This CDR3 comprises 12 residues. V lost 0 bases and J 8 bases, leaving 7 bases between the germline ends. CDR3 nucleotides: TGTGCCAGCAGTTACTCAGGCGACGGCTACACCTTC. This translates into CASSYSGDGYTF.

The genes are TRBV4-3 and TRBJ2-5, with D tentatively TRBD1 (7 bases). Germline lookup yields CDR1 LGHNA and CDR2 YSLEER. This CDR3 is built from 16 residues. With 4 bases removed from V and 0 bases from J, the gap between germline ends came to 15 bases. CDR3 sequence (DNA): TGCGCCAGCAGCCCGGAGGGACAGACTAACCAAGAGACCCAGTACTTC. It yields the protein CASSPEGQTNQETQYF.

This rearrangement joins TRBV19 to TRBJ2-7, with a weak D call TRBD1 (7 bases). CDR3 length equals 13 residues. Germline assignment: CDR1 LNHDA and CDR2 SQIVND (reference sequence). Trimming stripped 7 bases from V and 4 bases from J, with 14 bases between. As DNA, the CDR3 is TGTGCCAGTAAGGAGGGGGCGAAGTACGAGCAGTACTTC. It codes for CASKEGAKYEQYF.

This clonotype was recorded a few times. The CDR3 is CASSSSGTGDEQYF. CDR3 coding DNA: TGTGCCAGCAGCTCAAGCGGGACCGGGGACGAGCAGTACTTC. The chain employs TRBV7-3 and TRBJ2-5; TRBD2 agrees at 7 bases. The J call may be faulty, since TRBJ2-7 better matches the DNA end. Germline V lookup: CDR1 SGHTA, CDR2 FQGTGA. The CDR3 runs 14 residues.

The chain recombines TRBV6-2 or TRBV6-3 with TRBJ2-3, with 11 positions matching TRBD2. J gave up 3 bases and V 9 bases, and 8 bases lay outside the gene matches. Germline CDR1 MNHEY, CDR2 SVGEGT. The CDR3 spans 15 residues. CDR3 protein: CASGLAGGDTDTQYF. For the CDR3, the DNA is TGTGCCAGTGGTCTAGCGGGAGGAGATACAGATACGCAGTATTTT.

This chain links TRBV11-2 with TRBJ2-1, with TRBD1 matching 7 bases. Trimming cost V 5 bases and J 10 bases; bases outside gene matches: 8. CDR1 is SGHAT, CDR2 FQNNGV, per germline. The CDR3 totals 13 residues. This chain's CDR3 is CASSQTTTGEQFF. The CDR3 bases are TGTGCCAGCAGCCAAACCACGACAGGGGAGCAGTTCTTC.